This T cell receptor beta chain was documented in a study of cytomegalovirus exposure and HLA in healthy donors. Participants comprised healthy donors of bone marrow. This PCR relied on a set of 60 Vbeta primers and 13 Jbeta primers. In the study's own analysis: Later analysis identified tens of millions of unique TCR beta chains, around 10 million shared. Measured with immunoSEQ multiplex PCR; TCRdb has only the in-frame clones, and not every one. The V and J calls and the clone size are those of that table, but D and trimming were determined from the DNA. The table lists 110,000 or so clones, more than 80% of them singletons. The J segment lost 2 bases and the V segment lost 4 bases, leaving 3 bases of the junction unmatched. The germline CDR1 and CDR2 sequences are LGHNA and YSLEER. The CDR3 contains 14 residues. Study findings and constraints: Most TCR sequences were rare, but some public TCRs occurred in many donors.

This clone came up a few times. Its antigen is unidentified. The sequencing sample was made of PBMCs. The V gene is TRBV4-3, the J gene TRBJ1-2; TRBD1 aligns across 8 bases. This TCR came from a man between 18 and 35 years old in good health and CMV-seronegative. CDR3 DNA sequence: TGCGCCAGCAGCCGAGCAGGGGGCAACTATGGCTACACCTTC. Its translation is CASSRAGGNYGYTF.